These T cell receptor beta chains were read from a single sample in a study of T cell changes during pregnancy in multiple sclerosis. Here immunoSEQ multiplex PCR was the method, and the copy in TCRdb shows in-frame clones only, minus some. The sample comprises 100,000 or so clones, 91% of which are singletons, and about 2.9% rests with the top ten. The sample in question was peripheral blood, obtained in the second trimester of pregnancy. These receptors were obtained from a female donor with multiple sclerosis, enrolled in a pregnancy study. The CDR3 runs from the conserved cysteine through the conserved F or W. Each record gives: CDR3 length, V gene, D gene, J gene, clone size, CDR3 protein, CDR3 DNA. The D gene is left open where the match is weak. Where a row states a size, it is once, few, many or the class of an expanded clone; other rows omit it.

len: 15; v_gene: TRBV2; d_gene: TRBD1; j_gene: TRBJ1-5; abundance: .; CDR3aa: CASSSGGRVNQPQHF; CDR3nt: TGTGCCAGCAGTTCAGGGGGCAGGGTCAATCAGCCCCAGCATTTT
len: 16; v_gene: TRBV9; d_gene: TRBD2; j_gene: TRBJ2-1; abundance: .; CDR3aa: CASSARLANSYNEQFF; CDR3nt: TGTGCCAGCAGCGCCCGACTAGCGAACTCCTACAATGAGCAGTTCTTC
len: 13; v_gene: TRBV6-1; d_gene: .; j_gene: TRBJ1-3; abundance: .; CDR3aa: CASSTASGNTIYF; CDR3nt: TGTGCCAGTTCGACAGCCTCTGGAAACACCATATATTTT
len: 14; v_gene: TRBV6-1; d_gene: .; j_gene: TRBJ1-2; abundance: once; CDR3aa: CASSDKTRNYGYTF; CDR3nt: TGTGCCAGCAGTGATAAAACAAGAAACTATGGCTACACCTTC
len: 19; v_gene: TRBV4-1; d_gene: .; j_gene: TRBJ2-7; abundance: .; CDR3aa: CASSQVSMASALALYEQYF; CDR3nt: TGCGCCAGCAGCCAAGTTTCGATGGCCTCTGCGCTAGCTTTGTACGAGCAGTACTTC
len: 14; v_gene: TRBV19; d_gene: .; j_gene: TRBJ2-3; abundance: .; CDR3aa: CASSPQGFTDTQYF; CDR3nt: TGTGCCAGTAGCCCCCAGGGGTTTACAGATACGCAGTATTTT
len: 16; v_gene: TRBV4-2; d_gene: .; j_gene: TRBJ1-5; abundance: .; CDR3aa: CASSQGVAGWNQPQHF; CDR3nt: TGTGCCAGCAGCCAAGGTGTGGCAGGGTGGAATCAGCCCCAGCATTTT
len: 15; v_gene: TRBV19; d_gene: TRBD1; j_gene: TRBJ2-7; abundance: .; CDR3aa: CASSTSGTGGYEQYF; CDR3nt: TGTGCCAGTAGTACGTCCGGGACAGGAGGATACGAGCAGTACTTC
len: 18; v_gene: TRBV27; d_gene: TRBD2; j_gene: TRBJ2-7; abundance: .; CDR3aa: CASSLRGTSGRGNYEQYF; CDR3nt: TGTGCCAGCAGTTTACGAGGCACTAGCGGGAGGGGAAACTACGAGCAGTACTTC
len: 15; v_gene: TRBV15; d_gene: TRBD2; j_gene: TRBJ2-7; abundance: .; CDR3aa: CATSRDGGRIDEQYF; CDR3nt: TGTGCCACCAGCAGAGATGGCGGGAGAATCGACGAGCAGTACTTC
len: 15; v_gene: TRBV11-3; d_gene: TRBD2; j_gene: TRBJ2-1; abundance: .; CDR3aa: CASSLKRGQYNEQFF; CDR3nt: TGTGCCAGCAGCCTCAAGCGGGGGCAATACAATGAGCAGTTCTTC
len: 15; v_gene: TRBV5-6; d_gene: TRBD2; j_gene: TRBJ2-5; abundance: .; CDR3aa: CASSLGLAGQETQYF; CDR3nt: TGTGCCAGCAGCTTGGGACTAGCGGGGCAAGAGACCCAGTACTTC
len: 14; v_gene: TRBV7-9; d_gene: .; j_gene: TRBJ2-5; abundance: .; CDR3aa: CASSSRLMQETQYF; CDR3nt: TGTGCCAGCAGCTCCAGACTGATGCAAGAGACCCAGTACTTC
len: 19; v_gene: TRBV5-1; d_gene: .; j_gene: TRBJ1-3; abundance: .; CDR3aa: CASSFRGTGGATKGNTIYF; CDR3nt: TGCGCCAGCAGCTTCAGAGGGACGGGGGGGGCGACGAAAGGAAACACCATATATTTT
len: 12; v_gene: TRBV5-6; d_gene: .; j_gene: TRBJ1-2; abundance: .; CDR3aa: CASSLAAGSYTF; CDR3nt: TGTGCCAGCAGCTTGGCCGCCGGTAGCTACACCTTC
len: 14; v_gene: TRBV5-4; d_gene: .; j_gene: TRBJ1-5; abundance: .; CDR3aa: CASSLEPSNQPQHF; CDR3nt: TGTGCCAGCAGCTTGGAGCCAAGCAATCAGCCCCAGCATTTT
len: 14; v_gene: TRBV9; d_gene: .; j_gene: TRBJ2-2; abundance: .; CDR3aa: CASSVATITGELFF; CDR3nt: TGTGCCAGCAGCGTAGCTACGATCACCGGGGAGCTGTTTTTT
len: 14; v_gene: TRBV5-1; d_gene: .; j_gene: TRBJ2-3; abundance: once; CDR3aa: CASSLGQITDTQYF; CDR3nt: TGCGCCAGCAGCTTGGGCCAGATCACAGATACGCAGTATTTT
len: 18; v_gene: TRBV7-2; d_gene: TRBD1; j_gene: TRBJ1-5; abundance: .; CDR3aa: CASSKTSGTGTLNQPQHF; CDR3nt: TGTGCCAGCAGCAAGACCTCCGGGACAGGGACCCTTAATCAGCCCCAGCATTTT
len: 16; v_gene: TRBV6-1; d_gene: .; j_gene: TRBJ1-5; abundance: .; CDR3aa: CASSDSSWGLGQPQHF; CDR3nt: TGTGCCAGCAGTGATTCGTCTTGGGGGCTTGGACAGCCCCAGCATTTT
len: 20; v_gene: TRBV5-1; d_gene: TRBD1; j_gene: TRBJ2-7; abundance: .; CDR3aa: CASSLQQAGWDRGGKDEQYF; CDR3nt: TGCGCCAGCAGCTTGCAACAGGCCGGTTGGGACAGGGGGGGTAAGGACGAGCAGTACTTC
len: 15; v_gene: TRBV28; d_gene: TRBD1; j_gene: TRBJ1-1; abundance: .; CDR3aa: CASSPTGVWSTEAFF; CDR3nt: TGTGCCAGCAGTCCAACAGGGGTCTGGAGCACTGAAGCTTTCTTT
len: 12; v_gene: TRBV30; d_gene: TRBD1; j_gene: TRBJ1-2; abundance: .; CDR3aa: CAWSDRDYGYTF; CDR3nt: TGTGCCTGGAGCGACAGGGATTATGGCTACACCTTC
len: 15; v_gene: TRBV2; d_gene: TRBD2; j_gene: TRBJ2-5; abundance: once; CDR3aa: CASSEGVLAGSKQYF; CDR3nt: TGTGCCAGCAGTGAAGGCGTACTAGCGGGAAGCAAACAGTACTTC
len: 14; v_gene: TRBV5-6; d_gene: .; j_gene: TRBJ2-7; abundance: .; CDR3aa: CASSLDRVGYEQYF; CDR3nt: TGTGCCAGCAGCTTGGACAGGGTAGGCTACGAGCAGTACTTC
len: 12; v_gene: TRBV25-1; d_gene: .; j_gene: TRBJ2-3; abundance: .; CDR3aa: CASSLAADTQYF; CDR3nt: TGTGCCAGTTCCCTTGCGGCAGATACGCAGTATTTT
len: 13; v_gene: TRBV5-1; d_gene: .; j_gene: TRBJ1-3; abundance: .; CDR3aa: CASSSSQGNTIYF; CDR3nt: TGCGCCAGCAGCTCATCACAGGGTAACACCATATATTTT
len: 13; v_gene: TRBV18; d_gene: .; j_gene: TRBJ1-5; abundance: .; CDR3aa: CASSPPGGQPQHF; CDR3nt: TGTGCCAGCTCGCCGCCCGGGGGTCAGCCCCAGCATTTT
len: 13; v_gene: TRBV4-2; d_gene: .; j_gene: TRBJ2-1; abundance: .; CDR3aa: CASSQGLDNEQFF; CDR3nt: TGTGCCAGCAGCCAAGGACTCGACAATGAGCAGTTCTTC
len: 13; v_gene: TRBV9; d_gene: .; j_gene: TRBJ2-3; abundance: .; CDR3aa: CASRWDSTDTQYF; CDR3nt: TGTGCCAGCAGATGGGACTCCACAGATACGCAGTATTTT
len: 15; v_gene: TRBV7-9; d_gene: TRBD2; j_gene: TRBJ2-7; abundance: once; CDR3aa: CASSVTSGRFNEQYF; CDR3nt: TGTGCCAGCAGCGTAACTAGCGGGAGGTTCAACGAGCAGTACTTC
len: 17; v_gene: TRBV11-2; d_gene: TRBD2; j_gene: TRBJ2-7; abundance: once; CDR3aa: CASSSLTGTSVAYEQYF; CDR3nt: TGTGCCAGCAGCTCTCTTACCGGGACTAGCGTCGCCTACGAGCAGTACTTC
len: 19; v_gene: TRBV5-4; d_gene: TRBD2; j_gene: TRBJ2-1; abundance: .; CDR3aa: CASSYLGTSGVSSYNEQFF; CDR3nt: TGTGCCAGCAGCTACCTCGGGACTAGCGGCGTAAGCTCCTACAATGAGCAGTTCTTC
len: 14; v_gene: TRBV7-9; d_gene: .; j_gene: TRBJ1-2; abundance: .; CDR3aa: CASSLGGELDGYTF; CDR3nt: TGTGCCAGCAGCTTAGGCGGGGAATTAGATGGCTACACCTTC
len: 16; v_gene: TRBV6-5; d_gene: TRBD2; j_gene: TRBJ2-1; abundance: .; CDR3aa: CASSYRTSGRRNEQFF; CDR3nt: TGTGCCAGCAGTTACCGTACTAGCGGGAGGAGGAATGAGCAGTTCTTC
len: 16; v_gene: TRBV5-1; d_gene: .; j_gene: TRBJ1-1; abundance: .; CDR3aa: CASSLEGVTLNTEAFF; CDR3nt: TGCGCCAGCAGCTTGGAGGGAGTAACCCTGAACACTGAAGCTTTCTTT
len: 19; v_gene: TRBV28; d_gene: TRBD2; j_gene: TRBJ2-7; abundance: .; CDR3aa: CASSFSTSGIQYHNYEQYF; CDR3nt: TGTGCCAGCAGTTTTAGTACTAGCGGGATTCAGTACCATAACTACGAGCAGTACTTC
len: 17; v_gene: TRBV4-2; d_gene: TRBD2; j_gene: TRBJ2-3; abundance: .; CDR3aa: CASSPPGLAGEGDTQYF; CDR3nt: TGTGCCAGCAGCCCCCCGGGACTAGCGGGAGAGGGGGATACGCAGTATTTT
len: 17; v_gene: TRBV9; d_gene: .; j_gene: TRBJ1-1; abundance: .; CDR3aa: CASSVGGRRYMNTEAFF; CDR3nt: TGTGCCAGCAGCGTAGGGGGCAGGCGCTATATGAACACTGAAGCTTTCTTT
len: 13; v_gene: TRBV4-3; d_gene: TRBD1; j_gene: TRBJ2-7; abundance: .; CDR3aa: CASSVDRDYEQYF; CDR3nt: TGCGCCAGCTCTGTAGACAGGGACTACGAGCAGTACTTC
len: 14; v_gene: TRBV6-5; d_gene: .; j_gene: TRBJ2-3; abundance: .; CDR3aa: CASSYAVAADTQYF; CDR3nt: TGTGCCAGCAGTTACGCGGTAGCGGCAGATACGCAGTATTTT
len: 13; v_gene: TRBV11-2; d_gene: .; j_gene: TRBJ2-1; abundance: .; CDR3aa: CASRPGGRNEQFF; CDR3nt: TGTGCCAGCCGACCGGGGGGCAGGAATGAGCAGTTCTTC
len: 14; v_gene: TRBV28; d_gene: .; j_gene: TRBJ1-2; abundance: .; CDR3aa: CASKRGGDLYGYTF; CDR3nt: TGTGCCAGCAAAAGGGGGGGCGACCTTTATGGCTACACCTTC
len: 13; v_gene: TRBV19; d_gene: .; j_gene: TRBJ1-1; abundance: .; CDR3aa: CASPRGNNTEAFF; CDR3nt: TGTGCCAGTCCCAGGGGTAACAACACTGAAGCTTTCTTT
len: 16; v_gene: TRBV5-1; d_gene: .; j_gene: TRBJ2-2; abundance: .; CDR3aa: CASSLLAGANTGELFF; CDR3nt: TGCGCCAGCAGCTTGTTGGCAGGGGCGAACACCGGGGAGCTGTTTTTT
len: 17; v_gene: TRBV19; d_gene: TRBD2; j_gene: TRBJ2-2; abundance: .; CDR3aa: CASSILAALAGTGELFF; CDR3nt: TGTGCCAGTAGTATTCTAGCGGCACTAGCCGGCACCGGGGAGCTGTTTTTT
len: 16; v_gene: TRBV5-6; d_gene: .; j_gene: TRBJ1-3; abundance: .; CDR3aa: CASSGPLSHSGNTIYF; CDR3nt: TGTGCCAGCAGCGGCCCCCTCTCCCACTCTGGAAACACCATATATTTT
len: 17; v_gene: TRBV4-2; d_gene: TRBD2; j_gene: TRBJ2-7; abundance: many; CDR3aa: CASSSSSSSGGEYEQYF; CDR3nt: TGTGCCAGCAGCTCAAGCTCGTCTAGCGGGGGAGAATACGAGCAGTACTTC
len: 12; v_gene: TRBV29-1; d_gene: TRBD1; j_gene: TRBJ1-1; abundance: .; CDR3aa: CSVSTGGIEAFF; CDR3nt: TGCAGCGTTTCTACAGGGGGAATTGAAGCTTTCTTT
len: 14; v_gene: TRBV9; d_gene: TRBD1; j_gene: TRBJ1-2; abundance: .; CDR3aa: CASSATGQHYGYTF; CDR3nt: TGTGCCAGCAGCGCAACGGGACAGCACTATGGCTACACCTTC
len: 13; v_gene: TRBV7-9; d_gene: .; j_gene: TRBJ1-5; abundance: .; CDR3aa: CASTQEGNQPQHF; CDR3nt: TGTGCCAGCACCCAGGAGGGCAATCAGCCCCAGCATTTT
len: 15; v_gene: TRBV7-9; d_gene: .; j_gene: TRBJ1-1; abundance: .; CDR3aa: CASSLVGRRDTEAFF; CDR3nt: TGTGCCAGCAGCTTAGTGGGGCGTCGGGACACTGAAGCTTTCTTT